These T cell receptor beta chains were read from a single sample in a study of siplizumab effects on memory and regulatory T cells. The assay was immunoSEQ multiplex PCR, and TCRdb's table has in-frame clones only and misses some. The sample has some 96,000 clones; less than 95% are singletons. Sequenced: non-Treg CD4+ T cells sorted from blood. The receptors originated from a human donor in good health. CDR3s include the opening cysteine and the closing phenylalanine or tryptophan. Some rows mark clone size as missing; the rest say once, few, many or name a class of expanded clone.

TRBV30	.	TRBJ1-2	CAWMNSPNYGYTF
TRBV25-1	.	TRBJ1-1	CASSASSRANTEAFF
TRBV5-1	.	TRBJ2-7	CASSVAGIGQGNEQYF
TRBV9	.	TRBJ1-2	CASSATPSWGYTF
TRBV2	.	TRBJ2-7	CASTGRNEQYF
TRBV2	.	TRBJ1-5	CASSLGPVNQPQHF
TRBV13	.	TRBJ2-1	CASSQVRGVNEQFF
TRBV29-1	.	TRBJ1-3	CSVSQGVGNTIYF
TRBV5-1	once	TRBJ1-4	CASSPRTTGDNEKLFF
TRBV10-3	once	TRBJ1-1	CAISKTDPNTEAFF
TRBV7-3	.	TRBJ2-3	CASSRGGQSTDTQYF
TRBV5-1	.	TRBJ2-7	CASSGGLAGVQEQYF
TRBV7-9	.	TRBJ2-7	CASSLKNLEAQYF
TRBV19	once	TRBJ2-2	CASSIDRTLTGELFF
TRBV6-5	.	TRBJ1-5	CASSRSGRGGQPQHF
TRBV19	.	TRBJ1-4	CASSTRTGLYEKLFF
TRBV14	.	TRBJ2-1	CASSQVTAVNEQFF
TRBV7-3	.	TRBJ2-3	CASSFTASTDTQYF
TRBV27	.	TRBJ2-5	CASSRATQETQYF
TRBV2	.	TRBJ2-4	CASSGQGAKNIQYF
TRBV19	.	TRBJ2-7	CASSQRGTGIPYEQYF
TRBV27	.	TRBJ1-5	CASSPTMDGNQPQHF
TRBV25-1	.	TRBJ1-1	CASSQPGQMNTEAFF
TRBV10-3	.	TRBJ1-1	CAISEKGKDTEAFF
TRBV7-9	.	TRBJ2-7	CASSHGPGLAGVLEQYF
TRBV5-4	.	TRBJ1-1	CASSWKDLTATEAFF
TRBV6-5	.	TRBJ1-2	CASSNGQVHGYTF
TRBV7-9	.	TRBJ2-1	CASSPGASGSGVYNEQFF
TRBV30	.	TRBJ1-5	CAWSVGDFGNQPQHF
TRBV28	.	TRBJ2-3	CASSLSAVGTDTQYF
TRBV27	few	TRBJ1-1	CASRRNPGQGMNTEAFF
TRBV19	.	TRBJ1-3	CASSSVLPGTGVRNTIYF
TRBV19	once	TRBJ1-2	CASSVTPGAAPLRGGGYTF
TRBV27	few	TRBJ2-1	CASSPGQGRYNEQFF
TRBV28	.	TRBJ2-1	CASRSNRGEQFF
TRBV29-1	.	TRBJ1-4	CSVGYRGGEKLFF
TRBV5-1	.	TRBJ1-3	CASSPRYSGNTIYF
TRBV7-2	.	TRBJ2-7	CASSRTGTTYEQYF
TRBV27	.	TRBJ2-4	CASSLQGTIAKNIQYF
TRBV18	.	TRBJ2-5	CASSAGAETQYF
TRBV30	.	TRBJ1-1	CAWSDSRVNTEAFF
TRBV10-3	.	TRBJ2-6	CATVQGPSSGANVLTF